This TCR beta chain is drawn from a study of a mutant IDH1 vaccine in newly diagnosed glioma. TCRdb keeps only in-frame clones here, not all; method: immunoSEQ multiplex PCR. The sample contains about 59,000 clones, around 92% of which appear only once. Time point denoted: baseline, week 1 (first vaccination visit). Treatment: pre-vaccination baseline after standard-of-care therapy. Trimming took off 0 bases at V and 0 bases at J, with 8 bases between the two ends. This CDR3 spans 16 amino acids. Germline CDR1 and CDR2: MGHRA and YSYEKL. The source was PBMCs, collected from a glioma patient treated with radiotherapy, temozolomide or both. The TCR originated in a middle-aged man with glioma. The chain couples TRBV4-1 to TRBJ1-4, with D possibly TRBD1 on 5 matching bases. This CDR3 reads CASSQDDSATNEKLFF. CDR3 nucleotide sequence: TGCGCCAGCAGCCAAGATGACAGTGCAACTAATGAAAAACTGTTTTTT.